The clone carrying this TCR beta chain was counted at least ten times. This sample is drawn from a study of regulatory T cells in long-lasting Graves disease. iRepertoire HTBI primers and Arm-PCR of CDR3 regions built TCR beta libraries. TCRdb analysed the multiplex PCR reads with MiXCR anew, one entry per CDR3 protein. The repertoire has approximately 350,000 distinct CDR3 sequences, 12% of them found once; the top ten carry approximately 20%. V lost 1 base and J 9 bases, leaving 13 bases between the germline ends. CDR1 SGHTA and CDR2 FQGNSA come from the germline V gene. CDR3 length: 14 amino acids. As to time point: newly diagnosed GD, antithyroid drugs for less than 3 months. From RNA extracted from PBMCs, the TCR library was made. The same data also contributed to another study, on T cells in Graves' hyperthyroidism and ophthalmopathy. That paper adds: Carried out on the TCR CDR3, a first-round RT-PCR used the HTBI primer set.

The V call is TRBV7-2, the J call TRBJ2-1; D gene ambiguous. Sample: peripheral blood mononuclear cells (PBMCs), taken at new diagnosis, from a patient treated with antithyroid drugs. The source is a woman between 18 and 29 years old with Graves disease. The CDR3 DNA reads TGTGCCAGCAGCTTAGATGGTGCACGGATTGAGCAGTTCTTC. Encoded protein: CASSLDGARIEQFF.